The 11 T cell receptor beta chains given below trace back to one sample, sequenced in a study of CD8+CD57+ T cells in acquired aplastic anemia. Genomic DNA served as template for TCR beta VDJ and CDR3 profiling. TCRdb re-called the reads with MiXCR, one entry per CDR3 protein. The sample records about 190,000 distinct CDR3 sequences, over 60% being singletons. The sequencing input was sorted CD4+, CD8+, or CD8+CD57+ T cells (not recorded which) from PBMCs. The receptors here all came from a human donor with severe aplastic anemia or a healthy control (not recorded which).

The chain recombines TRBV6-2 or TRBV6-3 with TRBJ2-7; a weak D match, TRBD1 (7 bases). The CDR3 length is 15 residues. V lost 0 bases and J 5 bases, leaving 14 bases between the germline ends. The germline gives CDR1 MNHEY, CDR2 SVGEGT. The CDR3: CASSYSSGRGDEQYF. The DNA for the CDR3 is TGTGCCAGCAGTTACTCTTCGGGCAGGGGGGACGAGCAGTACTTC.

CDR3 in amino acids: CSVAGTGASTDTQYF. CDR3 nucleotide sequence: TGCAGCGTGGCTGGGACAGGGGCAAGCACAGATACGCAGTATTTT. The J gene is TRBJ2-3, the V gene TRBV29-1; TRBD1 aligns across 10 bases. The CDR3 loop spans 15 amino acids. Germline CDR1 is SQVTM and CDR2 is ANQGSEA. Losses at the gene ends were 6 bases for V and 0 bases for J; bases not matched to a gene: 6.

This clonotype occurred many times. J is TRBJ1-1 and V is TRBV5-8; TRBD1 might be the D (5 bases). The CDR3 has 15 residues. Germline values: CDR1 SGHTS, CDR2 YDEGEE. V lost 0 bases, J lost 1 base, and 10 bases lay in between. The CDR3 DNA follows: TGTGCCAGCAGCTTGGGCAGGGCGGGGAACACTGAAGCTTTCTTT. This sequence encodes CASSLGRAGNTEAFF.

This chain connects TRBV7-9 to TRBJ2-3, with TRBD2 matching over 7 bases. Germline values: CDR1 SEHNR, CDR2 FQNEAQ (reference sequence). The CDR3 totals 20 residues. The J segment lost 0 bases and the V segment lost 5 bases, leaving 20 bases of the junction unmatched. The CDR3 sequence: CASSAAGSRGSPLSTDTQYF. The CDR3 DNA follows: TGTGCCAGCAGCGCGGCAGGGAGTCGCGGGAGCCCTCTTAGCACAGATACGCAGTATTTT.

This clonotype was observed a handful of times. This chain links TRBV24-1 with TRBJ2-7; D perhaps matches TRBD2 (5 bases). This CDR3 comprises 15 residues. Deletions cut 3 bases from V and 3 bases from J, with 14 bases between. From germline, CDR1 is KGHDR and CDR2 SFDVKD. This CDR3 reads CATSDPQNGIYEQYF. Written as DNA, the CDR3 is TGTGCCACCAGTGATCCACAGAACGGGATCTACGAGCAGTACTTC.

The chain carries TRBV7-6 and TRBJ2-1, with D possibly TRBD2 on 5 matching bases. Per the germline V gene, CDR1 is SGHVS and CDR2 is FNYEAQ. Deletions cut 5 bases from V and 5 bases from J, with 16 bases between. The CDR3 is 15 amino acids. The CDR3 nucleotides read TGTGCCAGCAGCATCATGGGTTCTAGCCACAATGAGCAGTTCTTC. Its protein product is CASSIMGSSHNEQFF. The full variable domain, with the rest looked up from reference TRBV7-6 and TRBJ2-1, is GAGVSQSPRYKVTKRGQDVALRCDPISGHVSLYWYRQALGQGPEFLTYFNYEAQQDKSGLPNDRFSAERPEGSISTLTIQRTEQRDSAMYRCASSIMGSSHNEQFFGPGTRLTVL.

This clonotype has only one observation. This CDR3 reads CASSSPGMELFF. CDR3 sequence (DNA): TGTGCCAGCAGCTCCCCCGGGATGGAACTGTTTTTT. The rearrangement links TRBV9 to TRBJ1-4; D unclear. The CDR3 has 12 amino acids. CDR1 and CDR2 from the germline V gene are SGDLS and YYNGEE. V was cut by 4 bases and J by 12 bases, with 13 bases left in between. The variable domain in full, with the rest retrieved from reference TRBV9 and TRBJ1-4, is DSGVTQTPKHLITATGQRVTLRCSPRSGDLSVYWYQQSLDQGLQFLIQYYNGEERAKGNILERFSAQQFPDLHSELNLSSLELGDSALYFCASSSPGMELFFGSGTQLSVL.

This clonotype has more than one count but fewer than ten. The CDR3 DNA is TGTGCCAGCAGCTTAGCCCAGGACAGGGACGAGCAGTACTTC. Encoded protein: CASSLAQDRDEQYF. The chain uses TRBV7-9 and TRBJ2-7; TRBD1 aligns across 8 bases. Germline assignment: CDR1 SEHNR and CDR2 FQNEAQ (reference sequence). This CDR3 region has 14 residues. V was pared by 0 bases and J by 5 bases, with 3 bases of the junction left unmatched.

This rearrangement joins TRBV19 to TRBJ1-4; maybe TRBD1 (6 bases). This CDR3 comprises 15 residues. Germline V gene lookup returns CDR1 LNHDA and CDR2 SQIVND (reference sequence). V gave up 3 bases and J gave up 4 bases, with 12 bases separating them. In DNA form, the CDR3 reads TGTGCCAGTAGTATGGGGGGGGGCTATAATGAAAAACTGTTTTTT. Translation gives CASSMGGGYNEKLFF.

The chain carries TRBV27 and TRBJ2-3; tentative D call: TRBD1 (6 bases). Trimming removed 5 bases from V and 0 bases from J, with 21 bases in between. CDR1 is MNHEY and CDR2 is SMNVEV in the germline V gene (reference sequence). CDR3 length equals 18 residues. The CDR3, as DNA: TGTGCCAGCAGTACCCCCCCCGCGGACAGAACTAGCACAGATACGCAGTATTTT. It codes for CASSTPPADRTSTDTQYF.

The chain recombines TRBV7-9 with TRBJ2-7; no clear D. The CDR3 runs 12 residues. Germline CDR1 reads SEHNR; CDR2 reads FQNEAQ (reference sequence). Trimming shortened V by 1 base and J by 12 bases, and 13 bases separated the two germline ends. The CDR3 reads CASSLDLATAYF. DNA for the CDR3: TGTGCCAGCAGCTTAGATTTGGCAACTGCGTACTTC. The full variable domain, its missing parts supplied by reference TRBV7-9 and TRBJ2-7, is DTGVSQNPRHKITKRGQNVTFRCDPISEHNRLYWYRQTLGQGPEFLTYFQNEAQLEKSRLLSDRFSAERPKGSFSTLEIQRTEQGDSAMYLCASSLDLATAYFGPGTRLTVT.